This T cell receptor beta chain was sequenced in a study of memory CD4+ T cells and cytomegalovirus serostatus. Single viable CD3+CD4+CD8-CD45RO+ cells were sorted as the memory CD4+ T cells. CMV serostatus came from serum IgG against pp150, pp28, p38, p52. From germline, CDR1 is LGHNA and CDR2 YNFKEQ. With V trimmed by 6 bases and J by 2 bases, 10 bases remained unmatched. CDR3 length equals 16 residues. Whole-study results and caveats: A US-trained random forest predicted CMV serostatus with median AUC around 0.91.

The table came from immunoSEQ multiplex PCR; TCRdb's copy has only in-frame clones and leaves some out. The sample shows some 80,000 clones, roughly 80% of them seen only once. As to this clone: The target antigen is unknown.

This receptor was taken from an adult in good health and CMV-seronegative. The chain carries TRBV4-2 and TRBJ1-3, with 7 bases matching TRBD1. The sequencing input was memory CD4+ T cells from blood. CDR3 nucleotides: TGTGCCAGCAGACGTATACAGGGGTGGACTGGAAACACCATATATTTT. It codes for CASRRIQGWTGNTIYF.